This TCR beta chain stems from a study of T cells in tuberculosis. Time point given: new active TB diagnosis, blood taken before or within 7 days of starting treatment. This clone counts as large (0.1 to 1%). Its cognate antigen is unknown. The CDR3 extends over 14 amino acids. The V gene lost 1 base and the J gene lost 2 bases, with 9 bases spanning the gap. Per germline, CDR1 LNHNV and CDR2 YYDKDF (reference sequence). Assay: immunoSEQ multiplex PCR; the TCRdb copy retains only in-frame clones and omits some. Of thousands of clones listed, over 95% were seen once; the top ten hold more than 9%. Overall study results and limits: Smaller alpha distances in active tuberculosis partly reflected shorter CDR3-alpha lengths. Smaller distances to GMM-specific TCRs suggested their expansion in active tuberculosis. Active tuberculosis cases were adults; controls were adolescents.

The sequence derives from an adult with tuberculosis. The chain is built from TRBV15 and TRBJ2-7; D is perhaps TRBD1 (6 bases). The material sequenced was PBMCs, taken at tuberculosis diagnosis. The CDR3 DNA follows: TGTGCCACCAGCAGAGCCAGGGGACCCTACGAGCAGTACTTC. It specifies CATSRARGPYEQYF.